This TCR beta chain originates from a study of OX40 agonist ivuxolimab in advanced cancers. Whole-study findings and limits: Among T cells, CD8+ cells averaged more expanded clones than CD4+ cells.

This clone was counted between two and nine times. The antigen is undetermined. The protocol was immunoSEQ multiplex PCR, while the TCRdb copy is restricted to in-frame clones and leaves out a portion. This sample has tens of thousands of clones, with about 82% found just once. The CDR3 covers 14 residues. The V and J ends lost 4 bases and 0 bases respectively, with 9 bases between them. Germline V gene lookup returns CDR1 SGHVS and CDR2 FQNEAQ. The chain couples TRBV7-8 to TRBJ1-2, with D maybe TRBD1 (5 bases). This sequence was found in an adult with an advanced solid tumor such as melanoma, head and neck, liver or kidney cancer. The sequencing used CD4+ or CD8+ T cells sorted from blood, collected in a trial of the OX40 agonist ivuxolimab. CDR3 DNA sequence: TGTGCCAGCAGCTCCGCAGGGTCTAACTATGGCTACACCTTC. Encoded protein: CASSSAGSNYGYTF.